This T cell receptor (beta chain) comes out of a study of T cells in Graves' hyperthyroidism and ophthalmopathy. Whole-study results and caveats: Most expanded thyroid clonotypes above 0.001 recurred in blood.

TCR beta CDR3 sequences were amplified from RNA transcripts. The HTBI primer set drove a first-round RT-PCR of the TCR CDR3. TCRdb reanalysed the multiplex PCR reads using MiXCR and keeps one entry per CDR3 protein. Of 280,000 or so distinct CDR3 sequences listed, about 25% are singletons. Disease duration under 2 months; hyperthyroidism patients were aged 18 to 65. Not enrolled were patients with uncontrolled infection, other autoimmune disease, pregnancy or lactation. There are many counts of this clonotype. Its antigen is unidentified. V lost 4 bases, J lost 0 bases, and 14 bases lay in between. Germline-derived CDR1 and CDR2 are SGHRS and YFSETQ. This CDR3 region has 16 residues.

Source material: blood. The rearrangement links TRBV5-1 to TRBJ2-4; possibly TRBD1 or TRBD2 for D (5 bases each). The clonotype was recovered from a middle-aged man with Graves' hyperthyroidism that later progressed to Graves' ophthalmopathy. CDR3 nucleotide sequence: TGCGCCAGCAGCAGAGGTGGGGGTCTAGCCAAAAACATTCAGTACTTC. Translation: CASSRGGGLAKNIQYF.